This TCR beta chain emerged from a study of blood T cells in healthy people across ages. Through a sample-barcoded 5' primer and a J-beta primer mix, a second PCR was run for roughly 7 to 12 cycles. Each sample provided no less than 2.5 million CDR3-containing paired-end reads. MiXCR, run by TCRdb on the 5' RACE reads, gives a single entry per CDR3 protein. The sample consists of 790,000 or so distinct CDR3 sequences, 56% of them appearing once. This clonotype was seen only once. Its matching antigen is unknown. At least 5.5 micrograms of total RNA were extracted per sample. Study outcomes and limitations: More naive CD4+ cells and higher diversity marked long-lived donors relative to aged donors.

This TCR came from a man between 40 and 49 years old in good health. The specimen sequenced was blood.

The DNA for the CDR3 is TGTGCCAGCAGTAAAAGACAGCCGGCCTGGTACACTGAAGCTTTCTTT. Translated: CASSKRQPAWYTEAFF. The rearrangement uses TRBV12-3 or TRBV12-4 and TRBJ1-1, with D possibly TRBD1 on 5 matching bases. With 5 bases removed from V and 3 bases from J, the gap between germline ends came to 19 bases. CDR3 size: 16 residues.